The 19 T cell receptor beta chains presented below share a single source sample, sequenced in a study of blood T cell repertoires in COVID-19 (dated by TCRdb to 2020 to 2022). The method behind the library was the immunoSEQ multiplex PCR assay. In TCRdb, the immuneACCESS table is reduced to in-frame sequences with V and J assigned. These tables do not hold every clone; where another copy was compared, an unresolved V gene accounts for under half, and the others remain unexplained. The sample table shows about 250,000 clones, and 65% to 90% are seen once. The top ten clonotypes cover about 4.8% of the sample. Sequencing used peripheral blood. Receptor source: a woman in her 70s with acute or convalescent COVID-19.

The chain combines TRBV28 with TRBJ2-1, with 15 positions matching TRBD2. This CDR3 contains 17 residues. V was pared by 7 bases and J by 4 bases, with 8 bases of the junction left unmatched. Looked up from germline, CDR1 is MDHEN and CDR2 is SYDVKM. The DNA for the CDR3 is TGTGCCAGCATCGTGGCGGGACTAGCGGGGGGATACAATGAGCAGTTCTTC. Amino acid sequence: CASIVAGLAGGYNEQFF. Complete variable domain (other parts from reference TRBV28 and TRBJ2-1): DVKVTQSSRYLVKRTGEKVFLECVQDMDHENMFWYRQDPGLGLRLIYFSYDVKMKEKGDIPEGYSVSREKKERFSLILESASTNQTSMYLCASIVAGLAGGYNEQFFGPGTRLTVL.

This clone appeared a single time. The chain carries TRBV10-3 and TRBJ1-4; tentative D call: TRBD1 (5 bases). Trimming cost V 2 bases and J 7 bases, with 8 bases left between them. The CDR3 loop spans 13 amino acids. CDR1 is ENHRY and CDR2 is SYGVKD in the germline V gene. The CDR3 DNA is TGTGCCATCAGTGAGGGGGCTAGTGAAAAACTGTTTTTT. This translates into CAISEGASEKLFF.

The rearrangement uses TRBV11-2 and TRBJ1-1, with 9 bases lining up with TRBD1. The trim removed 5 bases at V and 5 bases at J, leaving 6 bases unmatched. CDR3 length: 14 residues. CDR1 and CDR2 (germline): SGHAT, FQNNGV. The chain's CDR3 is CASSGYRGPTEAFF. DNA for the CDR3: TGTGCCAGCAGCGGATACAGGGGGCCAACTGAAGCTTTCTTT.

The V and J genes are TRBV28 and TRBJ2-7, with 7 positions matching TRBD1. In germline, CDR1 is MDHEN, CDR2 SYDVKM. The ends lost 8 bases at V and 0 bases at J; junction bases unmatched: 10. The CDR3 runs to 15 residues. The CDR3 protein is CASAEDRYVSYEQYF. In DNA, the CDR3 is TGTGCCAGCGCAGAGGACAGGTACGTCTCCTACGAGCAGTACTTC.

This clone appeared once. V and J are TRBV7-2 and TRBJ2-1; 10 positions match TRBD2. The CDR3 is 13 residues long. Germline lookup yields CDR1 SGHTA and CDR2 FQGNSA. Unmatched junction bases numbered 8, after V lost 5 bases and J lost 13 bases. CDR3 sequence (DNA): TGTGCCAGCAGCCTCACTAGCGGGGAGTCACAGTTCTTC. This codes for CASSLTSGESQFF.

This rearrangement joins TRBV7-9 to TRBJ1-2; the match to TRBD1 covers 10 bases. V dropped 5 bases and J dropped 2; count of bases not matched to a gene: 2. The CDR3 is 14 residues long. The germline CDR1 and CDR2 sequences are SEHNR and FQNEAQ (reference sequence). The CDR3 region is CASSPTGGNYGYTF. The CDR3 DNA sequence: TGTGCCAGCAGCCCGACAGGGGGCAACTATGGCTACACCTTC.

V gene TRBV10-3 combines with J gene TRBJ1-2; no clear D gene. Between the trimmed V and J ends, which lost 2 bases and 3 bases, there was a span of 16 bases. The germline CDR1 and CDR2 sequences are ENHRY and SYGVKD. The CDR3 sequence is 16 residues long. This chain's CDR3 is CAISEPGATAHYGYTF. CDR3 in DNA: TGTGCCATCAGTGAGCCGGGAGCTACCGCACACTATGGCTACACCTTC.

The genes are TRBV18 and TRBJ2-7, with D tentatively TRBD2 (6 bases). The CDR3 runs 14 residues. V was trimmed by 3 bases and J by 7 bases, leaving 16 bases between them. Germline-derived CDR1 and CDR2 are KGHSH and LQKENI. The CDR3 nucleotides are TGTGCCAGCTCACCGGGACTGGGTTCGGGGGAGCAGTACTTC. This sequence encodes CASSPGLGSGEQYF.

The rearrangement joins TRBV3-1 (or the pseudogene TRBV3-2) to TRBJ1-1, with TRBD1 as a possible D gene (6 bases). Trimming removed 0 bases at V and 2 bases at J, with 13 bases between. The germline V gene has CDR1 LGHDT and CDR2 YNNKEL (reference sequence). The CDR3 is made up of 16 amino acids. The CDR3: CASSQDWGTLNTEAFF. DNA for the CDR3: TGTGCCAGCAGCCAAGATTGGGGGACACTAAACACTGAAGCTTTCTTT.

The chain combines TRBV7-2 with TRBJ1-2; D gene ambiguous. Germline V gene data show CDR1 as SGHTA and CDR2 as FQGNSA. Deletions cut 7 bases from V and 3 bases from J, with 12 bases between. This CDR3 comprises 13 residues. CDR3 sequence (DNA): TGTGCCAGCAACCCCGGAGGCTACTATGGCTACACCTTC. Its translation is CASNPGGYYGYTF.

This chain uses TRBV5-6 with TRBJ2-1; maybe TRBD1 (6 bases). This CDR3 is 17 amino acids long. V lost 1 base, J lost 0 bases, and 14 bases lay in between. Germline-derived CDR1 and CDR2 are SGHDT and YYEEEE. CDR3 sequence (DNA): TGTGCCAGCAGCTTGTCCCTTGCAGGGGCCTCCTACAATGAGCAGTTCTTC. Its translation is CASSLSLAGASYNEQFF.

V is TRBV6-6 and J is TRBJ1-1; no clear D. Germline V gene data show CDR1 as MNHNY and CDR2 as SVGAGI (reference sequence). Trimming shortened V by 8 bases and J by 5 bases, and 18 bases separated the two germline ends. The CDR3 loop spans 14 amino acids. The CDR3 coding sequence is TGTGCCAGCCGCGGCCGGGAGGCCGGAACTGAAGCTTTCTTT. It yields the protein CASRGREAGTEAFF.

This clone was observed a single time. The V call is TRBV30, the J call TRBJ2-1; TRBD2 is a possible D gene (7 bases). CDR3 size: 15 residues. Trimming removed 2 bases at V and 8 bases at J, with 19 bases between. In germline, CDR1 is GTSNPN, CDR2 SVGIG (reference sequence). CDR3 protein: CAWSIWGGRRDEQFF. CDR3 nucleotides: TGTGCCTGGAGTATTTGGGGGGGCCGGCGGGATGAGCAGTTCTTC. Looking up the rest from reference TRBV30 and TRBJ2-1 gives the full variable domain: SQTIHQWPATLVQPVGSPLSLECTVEGTSNPNLYWYRQAAGRGLQLLFYSVGIGQISSEVPQNLSASRPQDRQFILSSKKLLLSDSGFYLCAWSIWGGRRDEQFFGPGTRLTVL.

The chain links TRBV29-1 to TRBJ1-5; 7 bases align to TRBD1. Trimming cost V 6 bases and J 2 bases; bases outside gene matches: 10. The CDR3 runs to 15 residues. Germline CDR1 reads SQVTM; CDR2 reads ANQGSEA. Here the CDR3 reads CSVDSGTVCNQPQHF. The CDR3 nucleotides read TGCAGCGTAGATTCCGGGACAGTGTGCAATCAGCCCCAGCATTTT.

The chain joins TRBV7-9 to TRBJ2-5, with D possibly being TRBD1 (5 bases). V shed 1 base and J shed 5 bases, with 8 bases lying between them. This CDR3 contains 13 residues. Germline CDR1 SEHNR, CDR2 FQNEAQ (reference sequence). CDR3: CASSLVGAETQYF. CDR3 sequence (DNA): TGTGCCAGCAGCTTAGTAGGGGCGGAGACCCAGTACTTC.

The gene calls are TRBV6-6 and TRBJ2-3, with 8 bases lining up with TRBD1. The CDR3 spans 16 residues. The V and J ends lost 5 bases and 1 base, in that order; junction bases with no gene match: 8. The germline CDR1 and CDR2 sequences are MNHNY and SVGAGI (reference sequence). CDR3 sequence (DNA): TGTGCCAGCAGTCGGACAGGGAGTAGGGGCACAGATACGCAGTATTTT. Its protein is CASSRTGSRGTDTQYF.

CDR3 nucleotides: TGTGCCAGCAGTTTATCGTTCTTGGACAGATATCAGCCCCAGCATTTT. Translating gives CASSLSFLDRYQPQHF. The chain links TRBV27 to TRBJ1-5; D perhaps matches TRBD1 (6 bases). Germline V gene lookup returns CDR1 MNHEY and CDR2 SMNVEV (reference sequence). The CDR3 runs 16 residues. V gave up 0 bases and J gave up 5 bases, with 14 bases separating them.

The sample holds one count of this clone. CDR3 sequence (DNA): TGCGCCAGCAGTGTGCAGGGGGCCAACGTCCTGACTTTC. This translates into CASSVQGANVLTF. The chain uses TRBV10-2 and TRBJ2-6; D is ambiguous. V lost 4 bases and J lost 4, with 5 bases in between. Per the germline V gene, CDR1 is WSHSY and CDR2 is SAAADI. This CDR3 region has 13 residues.

This chain uses TRBV7-2 with TRBJ1-1; 7 bases match TRBD1. The CDR3 totals 14 residues. V lost 1 base and J lost 11; bases outside the gene matches: 10. Germline V gene sequence: CDR1 SGHTA, CDR2 FQGNSA. This chain's CDR3 is CASSLGGQPREAFF. DNA of the CDR3: TGTGCCAGCAGCTTAGGGGGACAGCCCCGAGAGGCTTTCTTT.